Listed here are 10 T cell receptor beta chains from one sample, sequenced in a study of shared T cell receptors in the human thymus. Profiled with immunoSEQ multiplex PCR; TCRdb holds only in-frame clones, not every one. The sample has some 700,000 clones, 80% to 90% seen once. These data were also reused for a study on human thymus T cells.

Material: thymocytes. Source of these receptors: a girl less than two years old with a congenital heart defect.

This chain uses TRBV14 with TRBJ1-2; the match to TRBD1 covers 9 bases. CDR3 length: 14 amino acids. V shed 0 bases, J shed 8 bases, and the junction held 4 bases outside the gene matches. Germline assignment: CDR1 SGHDN and CDR2 FVKESK. CDR3 amino acids: CASSQDRTGEGYTF. CDR3 DNA sequence: TGTGCCAGCAGCCAAGACAGGACAGGGGAGGGCTACACCTTC.

This sequence joins TRBV19 and TRBJ1-1; possible D gene TRBD1, 6 bases. The V end lost 3 bases, the J end lost 8 bases, and 10 bases lay between the germline ends. Per the germline V gene, CDR1 is LNHDA and CDR2 is SQIVND (reference sequence). CDR3 length: 12 residues. The CDR3 reads CASSILDSEAFF. The DNA for the CDR3 is TGTGCCAGTAGTATCCTGGACAGCGAAGCTTTCTTT.

The chain couples TRBV7-4 to TRBJ1-1; 8 positions match TRBD1. This CDR3 is 15 amino acids long. Germline V lookup: CDR1 SGHVT, CDR2 SQSDAQ. V lost 1 base, J lost 4 bases, and 5 bases stayed unmatched. CDR3 bases: TGTGCCAGCAGCTTAGAGCAGGGGGCGGCCACTGAAGCTTTCTTT. This encodes CASSLEQGAATEAFF. Drawing the rest from reference TRBV7-4 and TRBJ1-1, the complete variable domain is GAGVSQSPRYKVAKRGRDVALRCDSISGHVTLYWYRQTLGQGSEVLTYSQSDAQRDKSGRPSGRFSAERPERSVSTLKIQRTEQGDSAVYLCASSLEQGAATEAFFGQGTRLTVV.

The chain employs TRBV19 and TRBJ1-2; no clear D gene. The CDR3 runs 18 residues. In germline, CDR1 is LNHDA, CDR2 SQIVND (reference sequence). V shed 5 bases and J shed 4 bases, with 26 bases lying between them. CDR3 loop: CASSEPGRAPFRIYGYTF. The CDR3 DNA reads as TGTGCCAGTAGTGAACCTGGGCGTGCTCCCTTCCGGATCTATGGCTACACCTTC.

This chain joins TRBV18 and TRBJ1-1, with a weak D call TRBD1 (6 bases). Germline values: CDR1 KGHSH, CDR2 LQKENI. Trimming cost V 6 bases and J 4 bases, with 12 bases left between them. The CDR3 extends over 13 amino acids. CDR3 DNA sequence: TGTGCCAGCTCCCACAGGGCGCCCACTGAAGCTTTCTTT. Its translation is CASSHRAPTEAFF.

The rearrangement links TRBV5-6 to TRBJ2-5, with D possibly being TRBD2 (6 bases). Germline CDR1 is SGHDT and CDR2 is YYEEEE. Between the trimmed V and J ends, which lost 1 base and 4 bases, there was a span of 14 bases. The CDR3 is 15 residues long. The CDR3 protein is CASSLLLGGIETQYF. In nucleotides, the CDR3 is TGTGCCAGCAGCTTGCTTCTGGGGGGAATAGAGACCCAGTACTTC.

The chain recombines TRBV10-1 with TRBJ1-1, with 7 bases aligning to TRBD1. Germline V gene lookup returns CDR1 WNHNN and CDR2 SYGVQD (reference sequence). The V gene end was trimmed by 5 bases and the J gene end by 6 bases; junction bases not matched to a gene: 6. The CDR3 sequence is 13 residues long. In nucleotides, the CDR3 is TGCGCCAGCAGTCCACAGGGGTCCGCTGAAGCTTTCTTT. Protein: CASSPQGSAEAFF.

This clone was detected a few times. This chain links TRBV5-1 with TRBJ2-1, with 8 nucleotides matching TRBD2. The CDR3 is 14 amino acids. Germline-derived CDR1 and CDR2 are SGHRS and YFSETQ. After removal of 4 bases from V and 6 bases from J, the junction contained 6 bases not matched to a gene. CDR3 region: CASSVSGTSNEQFF. The CDR3, as DNA: TGCGCCAGCAGCGTATCCGGGACTAGCAATGAGCAGTTCTTC.

The gene calls are TRBV5-1 and TRBJ2-1, with 8 nucleotides matching TRBD1. Germline V gene lookup returns CDR1 SGHRS and CDR2 YFSETQ. The CDR3 sequence is 15 residues long. The ends lost 2 bases at V and 6 bases at J; junction bases unmatched: 7. Here the CDR3 DNA reads TGCGCCAGCAGCTTCGGACAGGGAATTTCCAATGAGCAGTTCTTC. Its protein product is CASSFGQGISNEQFF.

A remark on this clone: This same CDR3 is encoded by further DNA sequences in the sample. CDR3 coding DNA: TGCAGCGTTGGCCAGGGCGACTATGGCTACACCTTC. It yields the protein CSVGQGDYGYTF. The chain uses TRBV29-1 and TRBJ1-2, with D perhaps matching TRBD1 (5 bases). The CDR3 totals 12 residues. Deletions cut 4 bases from V and 3 bases from J, with 9 bases between. From germline, CDR1 is SQVTM and CDR2 ANQGSEA.